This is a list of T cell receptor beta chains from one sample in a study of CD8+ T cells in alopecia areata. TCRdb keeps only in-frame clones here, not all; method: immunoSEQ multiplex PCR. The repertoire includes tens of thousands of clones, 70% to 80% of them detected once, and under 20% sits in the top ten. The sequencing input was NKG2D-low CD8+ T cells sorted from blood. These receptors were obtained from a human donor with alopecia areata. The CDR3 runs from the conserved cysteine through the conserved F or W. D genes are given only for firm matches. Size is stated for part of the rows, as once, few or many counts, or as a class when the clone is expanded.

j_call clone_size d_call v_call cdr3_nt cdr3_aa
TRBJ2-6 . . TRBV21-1 TGTGCCAGCAGCAAAGTGGGACAGCCCTGCTCTGGGGCCAACGTCCTGACTTTC CASSKVGQPCSGANVLTF
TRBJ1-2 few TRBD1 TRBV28 TGTGCCAGCAGCCGACAGGGTTCTAACTATGGCTACACCTTC CASSRQGSNYGYTF
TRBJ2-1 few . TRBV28 TGTGCCAGCAGTTTGGGCAGTCCCAATGAGCAGTTCTTC CASSLGSPNEQFF
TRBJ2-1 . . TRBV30 TGTGCCTGGAGTGGAGGGGATGAGCAGTTCTTC CAWSGGDEQFF
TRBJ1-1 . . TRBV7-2 TGTGCCAGCAGCCCACAGACTCGGGCCCCTGAAGCTTTCTTT CASSPQTRAPEAFF
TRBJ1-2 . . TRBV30 TGTGCCTGGAGGGAAACCACTTACAGCAGGGTGGGCTATGGCTACACCTTC CAWRETTYSRVGYGYTF
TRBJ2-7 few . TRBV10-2 TGCGCCACCAACCCGACTAGTGGGACCTACGAGCAGTACTTC CATNPTSGTYEQYF
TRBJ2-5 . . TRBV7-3 TGTGCCAGCAGCTTAACGAGCAAAGAGACCCAGTACTTC CASSLTSKETQYF
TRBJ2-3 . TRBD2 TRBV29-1 TGCAGCGTTCTTGGACTAGAGCCGGGCACAGATACGCAGTATTTT CSVLGLEPGTDTQYF
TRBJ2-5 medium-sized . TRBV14 TGTGCCAGCAGCCAACGGCCTCACCGGTTGGGGACCCAGTACTTC CASSQRPHRLGTQYF
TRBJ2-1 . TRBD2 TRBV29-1 TGCAGCGTTGAAGTGGTAAGCGGGGGTGAGCAGTTCTTC CSVEVVSGGEQFF
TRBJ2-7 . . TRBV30 TGTGCCTGGAGTGTTACCCTCTACGAGCAGTACTTC CAWSVTLYEQYF
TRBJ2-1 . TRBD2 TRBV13 TGTGCCAGCGGTACTAGCGGGAGGGATGAGCAGTTCTTC CASGTSGRDEQFF
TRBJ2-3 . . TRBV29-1 TGCAGCGTTACAGGGTTAAGTACAGATACGCAGTATTTT CSVTGLSTDTQYF
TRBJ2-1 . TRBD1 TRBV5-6 TGTGCCAGCTGTCCAGGGGGCGCTCGGAATGAGCAGTTCTTC CASCPGGARNEQFF
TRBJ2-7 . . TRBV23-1 TGCGCCAGCAGTCAGGCCCCACATGGACTGAACCCTTACGAGCAGTACTTC CASSQAPHGLNPYEQYF
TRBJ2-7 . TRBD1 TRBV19 TGTGCCAGTAGTGGAACCACAGGGGGCGAATTCTCCTACGAGCAGTACTTC CASSGTTGGEFSYEQYF
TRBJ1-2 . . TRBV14 TGTGCCAGCAGCCAAGTCGGGGGGGCGAATGGCTACACCTTC CASSQVGGANGYTF
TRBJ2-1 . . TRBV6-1 TGTGCCAGCAGTGAAGTACATGAGCAGTTCTTC CASSEVHEQFF
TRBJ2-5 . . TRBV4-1 TGCGCCAGCAGCCCACAGAGAGAGACCCAGTACTTC CASSPQRETQYF
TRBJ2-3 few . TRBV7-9 TGTGCCAGCAGCTTAGGTGGGACTGACCAGTATTTT CASSLGGTDQYF
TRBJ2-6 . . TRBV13 TGTGCCAGCAGCGCAAAGGGCCAATTTGAGTTCTCAACTGGGGCCAACGTCCTGACTTTC CASSAKGQFEFSTGANVLTF
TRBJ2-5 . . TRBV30 TGTGCCTGGAGTTCGACAGGTCTTCAAGAGACCCAGTACTTC CAWSSTGLQETQYF
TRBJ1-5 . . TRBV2 TGTGCCAGCAGTGACAGGGGAGGGAATCAGCCCCAGCATTTT CASSDRGGNQPQHF
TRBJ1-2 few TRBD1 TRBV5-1 TGCGCCAGCAGCTCGGGACAGACGGCCTATGGCTACACCTTC CASSSGQTAYGYTF
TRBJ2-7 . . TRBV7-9 TGTGCCAGCAGCCCCCCCGGGCCCAAACTCTACGAGCAGTACTTC CASSPPGPKLYEQYF
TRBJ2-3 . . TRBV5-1 TGCGCCAGCAGCACAACCTCAGGGACAAGCACAGATACGCAGTATTTT CASSTTSGTSTDTQYF
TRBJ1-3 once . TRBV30 TGTGCCTGGAACCCCGACAGATCTGGAAACACCATATATTTT CAWNPDRSGNTIYF
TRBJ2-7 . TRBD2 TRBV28 TGTGCCAGCAGTTTACAGCGGGGCCTGTCCGGCTCCTACGAGCAGTACTTC CASSLQRGLSGSYEQYF
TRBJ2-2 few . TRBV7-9 TGTGCCAGCAGCTTCTCGAACACCGGGGAGCTGTTTTTT CASSFSNTGELFF
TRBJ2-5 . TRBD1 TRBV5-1 TGCGCCAGCAGCTCGTCAGACAGGGGGCAAGAGACCCAGTACTTC CASSSSDRGQETQYF
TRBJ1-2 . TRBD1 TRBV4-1 TGCGCCAGCAGCCGACAGGGATTCGATGGCTACACCTTC CASSRQGFDGYTF
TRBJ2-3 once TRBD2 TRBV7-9 TGTGCCAGCAGCTACACTAGCGGGGGAACAGATACGCAGTATTTT CASSYTSGGTDTQYF
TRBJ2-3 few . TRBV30 TGTGCCTGGAAGCCCCTCGGACTCACAGATACGCAGTATTTT CAWKPLGLTDTQYF
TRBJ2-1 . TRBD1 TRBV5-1 TGCGCCAGCAGCTTGGGACAGGGATACAATGAGCAGTTCTTC CASSLGQGYNEQFF